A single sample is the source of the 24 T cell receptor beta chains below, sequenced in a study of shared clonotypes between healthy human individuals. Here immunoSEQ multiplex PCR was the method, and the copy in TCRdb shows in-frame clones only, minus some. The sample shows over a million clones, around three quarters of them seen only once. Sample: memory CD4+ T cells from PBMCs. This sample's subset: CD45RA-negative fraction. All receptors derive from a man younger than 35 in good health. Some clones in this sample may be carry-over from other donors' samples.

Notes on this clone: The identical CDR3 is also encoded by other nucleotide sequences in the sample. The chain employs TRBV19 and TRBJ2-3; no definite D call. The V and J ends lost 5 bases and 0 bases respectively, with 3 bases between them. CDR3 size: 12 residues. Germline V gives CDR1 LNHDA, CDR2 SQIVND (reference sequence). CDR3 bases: TGTGCCAGTAGTCCTAGCACAGATACGCAGTATTTT. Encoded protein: CASSPSTDTQYF.

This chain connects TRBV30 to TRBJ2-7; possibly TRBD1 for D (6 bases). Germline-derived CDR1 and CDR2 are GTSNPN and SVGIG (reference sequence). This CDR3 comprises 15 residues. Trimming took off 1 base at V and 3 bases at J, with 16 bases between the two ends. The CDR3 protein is CAWSAGRVRGYEQYF. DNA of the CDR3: TGTGCCTGGAGTGCTGGGCGAGTCAGGGGCTACGAGCAGTACTTC.

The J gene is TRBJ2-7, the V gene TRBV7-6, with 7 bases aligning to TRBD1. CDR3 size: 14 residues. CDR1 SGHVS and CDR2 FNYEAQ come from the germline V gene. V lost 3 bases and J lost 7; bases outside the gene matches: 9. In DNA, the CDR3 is TGTGCCAGCAGCTTCGGGACAGAGGACTGGGAGCAGTACTTC. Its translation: CASSFGTEDWEQYF.

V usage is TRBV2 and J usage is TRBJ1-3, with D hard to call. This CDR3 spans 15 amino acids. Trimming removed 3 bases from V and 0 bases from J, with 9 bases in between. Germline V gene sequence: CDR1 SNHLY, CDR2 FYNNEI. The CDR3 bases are TGTGCCAGCAGTGACCGGCGGAACTCTGGAAACACCATATATTTT. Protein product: CASSDRRNSGNTIYF.

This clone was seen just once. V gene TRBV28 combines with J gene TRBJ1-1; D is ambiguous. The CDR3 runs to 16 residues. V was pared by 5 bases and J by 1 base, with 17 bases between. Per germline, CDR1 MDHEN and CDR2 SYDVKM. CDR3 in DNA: TGTGCCAGCAGTCAGAAGGGAGGGTGGAGGAACACTGAAGCTTTCTTT. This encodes CASSQKGGWRNTEAFF.

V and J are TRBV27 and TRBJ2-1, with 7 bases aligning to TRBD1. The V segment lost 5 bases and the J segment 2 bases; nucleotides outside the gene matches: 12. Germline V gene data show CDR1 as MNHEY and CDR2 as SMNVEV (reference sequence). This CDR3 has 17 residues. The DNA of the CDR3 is TGTGCCAGCAGTCCGACAGCCCCCGGGACAGCCTACAATGAGCAGTTCTTC. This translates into CASSPTAPGTAYNEQFF.

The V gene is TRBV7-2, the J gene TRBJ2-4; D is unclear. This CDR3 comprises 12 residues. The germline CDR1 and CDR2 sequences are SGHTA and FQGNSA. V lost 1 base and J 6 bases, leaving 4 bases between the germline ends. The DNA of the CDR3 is TGTGCCAGCAGCTTAGAAGGAAACATTCAGTACTTC. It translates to CASSLEGNIQYF.

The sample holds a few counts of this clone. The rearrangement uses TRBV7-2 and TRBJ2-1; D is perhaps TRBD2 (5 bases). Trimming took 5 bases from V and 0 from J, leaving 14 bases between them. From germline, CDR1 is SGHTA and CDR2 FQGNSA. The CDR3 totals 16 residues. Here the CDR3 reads CASSASGTSSYNEQFF. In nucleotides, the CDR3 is TGTGCCAGCAGCGCGAGCGGCACGAGCTCCTACAATGAGCAGTTCTTC.

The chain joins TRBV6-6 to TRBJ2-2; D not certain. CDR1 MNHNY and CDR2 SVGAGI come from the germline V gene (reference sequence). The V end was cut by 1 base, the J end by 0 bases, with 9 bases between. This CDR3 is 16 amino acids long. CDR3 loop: CASSYFGGANTGELFF. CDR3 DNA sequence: TGTGCCAGCAGTTACTTTGGCGGCGCGAACACCGGGGAGCTGTTTTTT.

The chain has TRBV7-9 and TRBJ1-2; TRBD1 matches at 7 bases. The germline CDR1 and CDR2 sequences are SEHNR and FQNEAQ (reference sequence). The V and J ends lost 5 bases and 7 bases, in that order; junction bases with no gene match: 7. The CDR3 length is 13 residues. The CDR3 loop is CASSQDREFGYTF. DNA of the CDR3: TGTGCCAGCAGCCAAGACAGGGAGTTTGGCTACACCTTC. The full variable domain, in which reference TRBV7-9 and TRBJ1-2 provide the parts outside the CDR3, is DTGVSQNPRHKITKRGQNVTFRCDPISEHNRLYWYRQTLGQGPEFLTYFQNEAQLEKSRLLSDRFSAERPKGSFSTLEIQRTEQGDSAMYLCASSQDREFGYTFGSGTRLTVV.

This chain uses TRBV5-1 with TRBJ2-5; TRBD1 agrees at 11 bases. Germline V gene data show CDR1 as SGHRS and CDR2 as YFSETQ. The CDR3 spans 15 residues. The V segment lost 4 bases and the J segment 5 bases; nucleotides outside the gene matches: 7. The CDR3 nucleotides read TGCGCCAGCAGCAGATGGACAGGGGGCAGGGAGACCCAGTACTTC. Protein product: CASSRWTGGRETQYF.

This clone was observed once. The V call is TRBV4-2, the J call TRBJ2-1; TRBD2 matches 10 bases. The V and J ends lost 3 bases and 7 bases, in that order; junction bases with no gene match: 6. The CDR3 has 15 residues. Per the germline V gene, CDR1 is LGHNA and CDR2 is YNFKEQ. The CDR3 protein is CASSHGLADGNEQFF. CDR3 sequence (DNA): TGTGCCAGCAGCCATGGACTAGCGGATGGGAATGAGCAGTTCTTC.

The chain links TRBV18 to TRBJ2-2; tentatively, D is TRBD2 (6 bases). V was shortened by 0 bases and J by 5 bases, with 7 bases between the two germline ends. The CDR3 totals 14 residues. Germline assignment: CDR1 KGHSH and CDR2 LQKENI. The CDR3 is CASSPPAGTGELFF. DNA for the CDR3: TGTGCCAGCTCACCACCGGCGGGGACCGGGGAGCTGTTTTTT.

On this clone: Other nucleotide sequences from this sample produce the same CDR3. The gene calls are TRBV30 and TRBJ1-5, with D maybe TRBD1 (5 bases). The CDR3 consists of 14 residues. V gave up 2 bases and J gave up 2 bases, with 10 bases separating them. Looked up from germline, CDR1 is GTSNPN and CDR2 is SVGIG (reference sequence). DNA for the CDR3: TGTGCCTGGAGTCGGGTGGGGGGCAATCAGCCCCAGCATTTT. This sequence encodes CAWSRVGGNQPQHF.

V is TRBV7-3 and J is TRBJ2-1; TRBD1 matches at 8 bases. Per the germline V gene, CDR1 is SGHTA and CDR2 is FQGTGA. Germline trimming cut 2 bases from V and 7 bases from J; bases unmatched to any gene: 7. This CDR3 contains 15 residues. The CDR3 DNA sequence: TGTGCCAGCAGCTTACCGGGACGGGACAGGAATGAGCAGTTCTTC. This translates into CASSLPGRDRNEQFF.

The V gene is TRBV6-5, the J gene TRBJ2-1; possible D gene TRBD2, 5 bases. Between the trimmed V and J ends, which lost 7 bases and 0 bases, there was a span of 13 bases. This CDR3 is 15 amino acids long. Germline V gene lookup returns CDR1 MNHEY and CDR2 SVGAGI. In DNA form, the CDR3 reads TGTGCCAGCACCGAGCGGCTCAGCTCCTACAATGAGCAGTTCTTC. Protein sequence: CASTERLSSYNEQFF.

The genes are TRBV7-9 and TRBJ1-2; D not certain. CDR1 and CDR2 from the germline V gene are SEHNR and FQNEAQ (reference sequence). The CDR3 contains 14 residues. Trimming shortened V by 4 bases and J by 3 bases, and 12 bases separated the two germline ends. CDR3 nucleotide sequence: TGTGCCAGCAGCTCGCGGGCCTCTGACTATGGCTACACCTTC. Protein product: CASSSRASDYGYTF.

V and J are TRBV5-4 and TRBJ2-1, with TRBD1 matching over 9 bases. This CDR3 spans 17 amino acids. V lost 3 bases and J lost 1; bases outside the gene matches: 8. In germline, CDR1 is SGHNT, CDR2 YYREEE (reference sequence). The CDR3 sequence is CASSSLGTGLSYNEQFF. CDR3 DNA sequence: TGTGCCAGCAGCTCGCTGGGGACAGGGCTATCCTACAATGAGCAGTTCTTC.

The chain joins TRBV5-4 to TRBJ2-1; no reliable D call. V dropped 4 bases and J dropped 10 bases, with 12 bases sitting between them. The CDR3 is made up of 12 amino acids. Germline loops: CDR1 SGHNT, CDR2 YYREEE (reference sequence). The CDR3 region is CASSPSANEQFF. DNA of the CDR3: TGTGCCAGCAGCCCCTCAGCGAACGAGCAGTTCTTC.

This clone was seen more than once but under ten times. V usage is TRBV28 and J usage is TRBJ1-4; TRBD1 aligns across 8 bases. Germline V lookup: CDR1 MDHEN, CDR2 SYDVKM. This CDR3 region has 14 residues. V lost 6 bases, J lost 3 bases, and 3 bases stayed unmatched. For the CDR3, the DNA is TGTGCCAGCAGCCAACAGGGGGCTAATGAAAAACTGTTTTTT. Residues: CASSQQGANEKLFF.

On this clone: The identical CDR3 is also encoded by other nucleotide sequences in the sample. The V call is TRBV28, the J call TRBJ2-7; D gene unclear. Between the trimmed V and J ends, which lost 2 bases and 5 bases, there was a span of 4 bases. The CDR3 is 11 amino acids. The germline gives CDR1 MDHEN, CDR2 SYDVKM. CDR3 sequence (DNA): TGTGCCAGCAGTTTAAGGCACGAGCAGTACTTC. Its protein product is CASSLRHEQYF.

CDR3 in amino acids: CASSHPGTGGSGELFF. As DNA, the CDR3 is TGTGCCAGCAGCCACCCCGGGACAGGGGGCTCCGGGGAGCTGTTTTTT. The chain uses TRBV27 and TRBJ2-2, with 12 nucleotides matching TRBD1. Germline trimming cut 6 bases from V and 6 bases from J; bases unmatched to any gene: 8. The germline CDR1 and CDR2 sequences are MNHEY and SMNVEV (reference sequence). This CDR3 has 16 residues.

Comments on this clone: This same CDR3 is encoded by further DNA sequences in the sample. The CDR3 loop is CASRNRAATNEKLFF. The CDR3, as DNA: TGTGCCAGTAGAAACAGGGCGGCAACTAATGAAAAACTGTTTTTT. V usage is TRBV19 and J usage is TRBJ1-4; D is perhaps TRBD1 (6 bases). Germline loops: CDR1 LNHDA, CDR2 SQIVND (reference sequence). The CDR3 loop spans 15 amino acids. Trimming took off 6 bases at V and 0 bases at J, with 11 bases between the two ends.

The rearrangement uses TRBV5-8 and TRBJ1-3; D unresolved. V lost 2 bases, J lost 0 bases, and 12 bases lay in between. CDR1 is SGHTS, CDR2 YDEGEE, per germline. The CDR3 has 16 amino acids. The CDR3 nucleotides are TGTGCCAGCAGCTTAGGGTTCGTTTCCTCTGGAAACACCATATATTTT. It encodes CASSLGFVSSGNTIYF.